The sequence of this TCR beta chain was determined in a study of T cell repertoires in cytomegalovirus infection. V lost 3 bases and J lost 4, with 12 bases in between. Germline-derived CDR1 and CDR2 are SNHLY and FYNNEI. The CDR3 runs to 14 residues. TCRdb ran MiXCR on the reads and lists one entry per CDR3 protein. This sample has fewer than 250,000 distinct CDR3 sequences, with 20% to 25% found just once. The chain uses TRBV2 and TRBJ2-5; no reliable D call. The origin of this receptor is a human donor in good health (CMV status not recorded). Some clones in this sample may be carry-over from other donors' samples. Sequenced input: CD8+ T cells from PBMCs. CDR3 in DNA: TGTGCCAGCAGTGATTATCCCTTGAGAGAGACCCAGTACTTC. This gives the protein CASSDYPLRETQYF. The entire variable domain, with the rest obtained from reference TRBV2 and TRBJ2-5, is as follows: EPEVTQTPSHQVTQMGQEVILRCVPISNHLYFYWYRQILGQKVEFLVSFYNNEISEKSEIFDDQFSVERPDGSNFTLKIRSTKLEDSAMYFCASSDYPLRETQYFGPGTRLLVL.